This is a list of T cell receptor beta chains from one sample in a study of blood T cell repertoires in COVID-19. Only in-frame clones appear in the TCRdb table, and some are missing; sequencing was by immunoSEQ multiplex PCR. Of over 150,000 clones in the sample, approximately 77% were seen once. The sample taken for sequencing was peripheral blood. The source is a woman of 80 years or more with active or convalescent COVID-19. Both conserved end residues are part of each CDR3. The D gene is left open where the match is weak. Size is omitted from some rows. Given values are once, few, many or a class for expanded clones.

j_gene,abundance,v_gene,d_gene,CDR3aa,CDR3nt
TRBJ2-1,NA,TRBV5-4,TRBD2,CASSAGLASYNEQFF,TGTGCCAGCAGCGCGGGACTAGCGTCCTACAATGAGCAGTTCTTC
TRBJ1-3,once,TRBV6-5,TRBD1,CASSSGQGVGNTIYF,TGTGCCAGCAGTTCCGGACAGGGGGTGGGAAACACCATATATTTT
TRBJ1-4,few,TRBV7-6,NA,CASSSGPDLREKLFF,TGTGCCAGCAGCTCCGGCCCCGACTTAAGAGAAAAACTGTTTTTT
TRBJ1-5,NA,TRBV3-1/TRBV3-2,TRBD1,CASSQGTGINQPQHF,TGTGCCAGCAGCCAAGGGACAGGGATTAATCAGCCCCAGCATTTT
TRBJ2-2,NA,TRBV6-5,NA,CASIGDYTGELFF,TGTGCCAGCATTGGGGACTACACCGGGGAGCTGTTTTTT
TRBJ1-2,NA,TRBV5-1,NA,CASSATGEQGYTF,TGCGCCAGCAGCGCGACAGGAGAGCAAGGCTACACCTTC
TRBJ1-5,NA,TRBV10-3,TRBD1,CAISEYQQGQDRNQPQHF,TGTGCCATCAGTGAGTACCAACAAGGACAGGATCGCAATCAGCCCCAGCATTTT
TRBJ1-5,NA,TRBV19,TRBD1,CASSSGTGGRGSNQPQHF,TGTGCCAGTAGTTCCGGGACAGGGGGAAGGGGTAGCAATCAGCCCCAGCATTTT
TRBJ1-1,NA,TRBV6-2/TRBV6-3,TRBD1,CASSQGVEAEAFF,TGTGCCAGCAGTCAGGGGGTGGAGGCTGAAGCTTTCTTT
TRBJ1-5,NA,TRBV28,NA,CASSRTLAPQHF,TGTGCCAGCAGTAGGACATTAGCGCCCCAGCATTTT
TRBJ2-3,NA,TRBV27,TRBD2,CASSLVAGEGVVQYF,TGTGCCAGCAGTTTAGTAGCGGGAGAAGGGGTGGTGCAGTATTTT
TRBJ2-2,NA,TRBV24-1,NA,CATSDLILHLKNTGELFF,TGTGCCACCAGTGACCTTATCTTACACCTTAAGAACACCGGGGAGCTGTTTTTT
TRBJ1-2,NA,TRBV19,NA,CASSIVTGNEGYTF,TGTGCCAGTAGTATTGTCACAGGGAACGAGGGCTACACCTTC
TRBJ1-1,NA,TRBV6-5,NA,CASRRTISPDTEAFF,TGTGCCAGCAGGCGCACTATATCCCCGGACACTGAAGCTTTCTTT
TRBJ2-1,once,TRBV9,NA,CASSPFGFYNEQFF,TGTGCCAGCAGCCCTTTCGGTTTTTACAATGAGCAGTTCTTC
TRBJ2-3,medium-sized,TRBV13,NA,CASSLEVADTQYF,TGTGCCAGCAGCTTAGAAGTAGCAGATACGCAGTATTTT
TRBJ2-1,NA,TRBV6-1,NA,CASSEPRTRRYNEQFF,TGTGCCAGCAGTGAACCTAGGACACGGCGCTACAATGAGCAGTTCTTC
TRBJ1-3,NA,TRBV3-1/TRBV3-2,NA,CASSRDERGNTIYF,TGTGCCAGCAGCCGAGACGAGAGGGGAAACACCATATATTTT
TRBJ2-2,NA,TRBV5-1,TRBD2,CASSPTSGRLGGELFF,TGCGCCAGCAGCCCAACTAGCGGGAGGCTTGGCGGGGAGCTGTTTTTT
TRBJ2-1,NA,TRBV12-3/TRBV12-4,TRBD2,CASSPPSGSEQFF,TGTGCCAGCAGTCCCCCTAGCGGGAGTGAGCAGTTCTTC
TRBJ2-1,NA,TRBV5-1,TRBD2,CASSPGTGGDEQFF,TGCGCCAGCAGCCCCGGGACTGGGGGGGATGAGCAGTTCTTC
TRBJ1-1,NA,TRBV9,NA,CASSVAGGMGTEAFF,TGTGCCAGCAGCGTAGCGGGGGGCATGGGGACTGAAGCTTTCTTT
TRBJ1-1,NA,TRBV18,NA,CASSQGVNTEAFF,TGTGCCAGCTCACAGGGGGTGAACACTGAAGCTTTCTTT
TRBJ1-1,NA,TRBV7-3,NA,CASSLMARNTEAFF,TGTGCCAGCAGCTTAATGGCTAGGAACACTGAAGCTTTCTTT
TRBJ2-1,NA,TRBV19,TRBD1,CASSARQGRNEQFF,TGTGCCAGTAGTGCCCGACAGGGACGAAATGAGCAGTTCTTC
TRBJ1-2,NA,TRBV5-8,TRBD1,CASSLKWRGGIGGYTF,TGTGCCAGCAGCCTGAAATGGCGAGGGGGCATCGGTGGCTACACCTTC
TRBJ2-2,once,TRBV4-2,TRBD2,CASSPRTSGRLNTGELFF,TGTGCCAGCAGCCCTAGGACTAGCGGGAGGTTGAACACCGGGGAGCTGTTTTTT
TRBJ2-3,once,TRBV12-5,TRBD2,CASGLGQREGDTQYF,TGTGCTAGTGGTTTGGGTCAGCGGGAGGGTGATACGCAGTATTTT
TRBJ2-5,NA,TRBV7-2,NA,CASSPSRGETQYF,TGTGCCAGCAGCCCGTCGAGAGGGGAGACCCAGTACTTC
TRBJ1-4,NA,TRBV5-1,TRBD1,CASSRDRGPEKLFF,TGCGCCAGCAGCCGGGACAGGGGGCCTGAAAAACTGTTTTTT
TRBJ1-4,NA,TRBV10-2,NA,CASSRQENEKLFF,TGCGCCAGCAGCCGACAGGAGAATGAAAAACTGTTTTTT
TRBJ2-3,NA,TRBV19,TRBD2,CASSTSGPSGSRADTQYF,TGTGCCAGTAGCACTTCGGGACCTAGCGGGAGCAGGGCAGATACGCAGTATTTT
TRBJ1-5,NA,TRBV30,NA,CAWSQGSRQPQHF,TGTGCCTGGAGTCAGGGGAGCAGACAGCCCCAGCATTTT
TRBJ2-1,NA,TRBV3-1/TRBV3-2,NA,CASSQPLGVGDEQFF,TGTGCCAGCAGCCAACCTCTCGGGGTGGGAGACGAGCAGTTCTTC
TRBJ1-4,NA,TRBV28,NA,CASSSPRGANEKLFF,TGTGCCAGCAGTTCCCCTCGGGGGGCTAATGAAAAACTGTTTTTT
TRBJ2-1,NA,TRBV7-9,TRBD2,CASSLGAGGLFF,TGTGCCAGCAGCTTAGGTGCGGGAGGTCTGTTCTTC
TRBJ2-5,NA,TRBV6-5,TRBD1,CASSYLGQGRETQYF,TGTGCCAGCAGTTATCTAGGACAGGGTAGGGAGACCCAGTACTTC
TRBJ2-3,NA,TRBV4-1,TRBD2,CASSQPTSGRAADTQYF,TGCGCCAGCAGCCAACCGACTAGCGGGAGGGCCGCAGATACGCAGTATTTT
TRBJ1-2,NA,TRBV5-1,NA,CASSLVPGSNYGYTF,TGCGCCAGCAGCTTGGTCCCGGGTTCCAACTATGGCTACACCTTC
TRBJ1-2,NA,TRBV19,NA,CASSINSTPRILGYTF,TGTGCCAGTAGTATTAACTCGACACCCAGAATCCTTGGCTACACCTTC
TRBJ2-5,NA,TRBV27,NA,CASSRSQETQYF,TGTGCCAGCAGTCGGTCTCAAGAGACCCAGTACTTC
TRBJ1-2,NA,TRBV10-3,NA,CAISALGGYGYTF,TGTGCCATCAGTGCCCTGGGAGGGTATGGCTACACCTTC
TRBJ2-7,NA,TRBV5-4,TRBD1,CASSNAGQGYYEQYF,TGTGCCAGCAGCAACGCGGGACAGGGTTACTACGAGCAGTACTTC
TRBJ1-4,NA,TRBV5-1,TRBD1,CASSPYRGANEKLFF,TGCGCCAGCAGCCCCTACAGGGGAGCTAATGAAAAACTGTTTTTT
TRBJ2-1,once,TRBV3-1/TRBV3-2,NA,CASSQVGAGQFF,TGTGCCAGCAGCCAAGTTGGGGCTGGGCAGTTCTTC
TRBJ1-2,NA,TRBV7-3,TRBD1,CASSQGQNYGYTF,TGTGCCAGCAGCCAGGGACAGAACTATGGCTACACCTTC
TRBJ2-1,NA,TRBV3-1/TRBV3-2,NA,CASSQVTVYSSSYNEQFF,TGTGCCAGCAGCCAAGTTACTGTCTACTCGAGCTCCTACAATGAGCAGTTCTTC
TRBJ2-7,NA,TRBV27,TRBD1,CASNRDSSSYEQYF,TGTGCCAGCAATAGGGACAGCAGCTCCTACGAGCAGTACTTC
TRBJ1-1,NA,TRBV4-2,NA,CASSLGGVGTEAFF,TGTGCCAGCAGCCTGGGGGGAGTAGGCACTGAAGCTTTCTTT
TRBJ2-7,NA,TRBV5-1,NA,CASSLAPGNHVQKSYEQYF,TGCGCCAGCAGCTTGGCCCCCGGAAACCATGTACAGAAGTCCTACGAGCAGTACTTC
TRBJ1-1,NA,TRBV19,TRBD1,CARGDRMNTEAFF,TGTGCCAGGGGGGACAGGATGAACACTGAAGCTTTCTTT
TRBJ1-2,NA,TRBV9,TRBD1,CASSVRAGGHGYTF,TGTGCCAGCAGCGTAAGGGCAGGGGGCCATGGCTACACCTTC